A selection of T cell receptor beta chains follows, all from one sample in a study of multiple sclerosis patients with progressive multifocal leukoencephalopathy. Generated by immunoSEQ multiplex PCR, the TCRdb table keeps only in-frame clones and is missing some. The repertoire consists of approximately 31,000 clones, with about 88% occurring once and the leading ten covering 3% to 3.5%. Sample: PBMCs, taken from a patient treated with natalizumab. These receptor sequences come from a human donor with progressive multifocal leukoencephalopathy. The CDR3 runs from the conserved cysteine through the conserved F or W. D genes are given only for firm matches. For some rows the clone size is stated as once, few or many, or as a class when expanded; others skip it.

j_call clone_size v_call d_call cdr3_nt cdr3_aa
TRBJ2-3 . TRBV5-1 TRBD1 TGCGCCAGCGACCGACAGGGGGGAGATACGCAGTATTTT CASDRQGGDTQYF
TRBJ1-2 . TRBV11-2 TRBD1 TGTGCCAGCAGCTTAGATCGGACAGGGCGGGATAGTGGCTACACCTTC CASSLDRTGRDSGYTF
TRBJ1-4 . TRBV2 . TGTGCCAGCAGTGTCGGCCAACCTAATGAAAAACTGTTTTTT CASSVGQPNEKLFF
TRBJ1-2 . TRBV15 TRBD1 TGTGACTCCCTAACCGAGAGGGGACAGGGTAGCTATGGCTACACCTTC CDSLTERGQGSYGYTF
TRBJ2-5 once TRBV7-9 . TGTGCCAGCAGCCCACGACAGGCCCAAGAGACCCAGTACTTC CASSPRQAQETQYF
TRBJ2-7 . TRBV15 . TGTGCCATCAGCAGAGAGACCGGGCCGACCTACGAGCAGTACTTC CAISRETGPTYEQYF
TRBJ2-7 few TRBV7-9 . TGTGCCAGCAGCCCCCCTGCAGATATCTACGAGCAGTACTTC CASSPPADIYEQYF
TRBJ1-4 . TRBV19 . TGTGCCAGTAGACCGGACATCGGGCGAGGAGAAAAACTGTTTTTT CASRPDIGRGEKLFF
TRBJ1-1 few TRBV18 TRBD1 TGTGCCAGCTCACCCTTGGACAGGGGCGCTTTCTTT CASSPLDRGAFF
TRBJ2-7 . TRBV15 . TGTGCCACCAGCAGAGATGTCTCCTACGAGCAGTACTTC CATSRDVSYEQYF
TRBJ2-3 . TRBV18 TRBD1 TGTGCCAGCTCGGCGAGACAGGGGGAGACAGATACGCAGTATTTT CASSARQGETDTQYF
TRBJ2-7 . TRBV5-1 TRBD2 TGCGCCAGCAGAGAGGCGGGAGGGCCGAGGGAGCAGTACTTC CASREAGGPREQYF
TRBJ2-1 . TRBV20-1 . TGCAGTGCTAGGCCTGGCAATGAGCAGTTCTTC CSARPGNEQFF
TRBJ1-3 . TRBV2 . TGTGCCAGCATTACAGGGTCTGGAAACACCATATATTTT CASITGSGNTIYF
TRBJ1-3 . TRBV5-1 TRBD1 TGCGCCAGCAGTCAGGCAGGGGGATCCTCTGGAAACACCATATATTTT CASSQAGGSSGNTIYF
TRBJ2-1 . TRBV29-1 . TGCAGCGTTGTAACGCGGGAACGACTTAGCTCCTACAATGAGCAGTTCTTC CSVVTRERLSSYNEQFF
TRBJ1-4 . TRBV10-3 TRBD1 TGTGCCATCAGTGACTGGCAGGGGGAAGAAAAACTGTTTTTT CAISDWQGEEKLFF
TRBJ2-6 . TRBV9 TRBD2 TGTGCCAGCAGCCCCCCTGGGGGGGCTGGGGCCAACGTCCTGACTTTC CASSPPGGAGANVLTF
TRBJ2-1 . TRBV4-1 TRBD2 TGCGCCAGCAGCCAAGATCCCGGGACTAGCGATGAGCAGTTCTTC CASSQDPGTSDEQFF
TRBJ1-6 . TRBV9 . TGTGCCAGCAGCGTAAAAATAAGTGGATCACCCCTCCACTTT CASSVKISGSPLHF
TRBJ2-5 . TRBV7-3 . TGTGCCAGCAGCTTGAGGCAGAGAGAGACCCAGTACTTC CASSLRQRETQYF
TRBJ2-7 . TRBV7-2 TRBD2 TGTGCCAGCAGCCAGACTAGCGGGAGACCGAACGAGCAGTACTTC CASSQTSGRPNEQYF
TRBJ2-7 once TRBV23-1 . TGCGCCAGCGTAACCTCCTACGAGCAGTACTTC CASVTSYEQYF
TRBJ2-7 . TRBV28 . TGTGCCAGCAGTTTTCGCAGGGTAGTGTGGGAGCAGTACTTC CASSFRRVVWEQYF
TRBJ1-1 . TRBV7-9 . TGTGCCGGCAGCGCCCAGGCAGGGCGGACTGAAGCTTTCTTT CAGSAQAGRTEAFF
TRBJ2-2 . TRBV11-2 . TGTGCCAGCAGCTTTGGGACACAGAACACCGGGGAGCTGTTTTTT CASSFGTQNTGELFF
TRBJ2-7 . TRBV10-2 . TGCGCCACCAAAGGTCTCCCCTACGAGCAGTACTTC CATKGLPYEQYF
TRBJ1-4 . TRBV6-5 . TGTGCCAGCAGTGAAAGACCCGCCCGGGGTCTGTTTTTT CASSERPARGLFF
TRBJ2-7 . TRBV28 TRBD1 TGTGCCAGTGACAGGGTCCACTACGAGCAGTACTTC CASDRVHYEQYF
TRBJ2-1 . TRBV5-1 TRBD2 TGCGCCACTAGGGGACTAGCGGGAGGCGGGGAGTACAATGAGCAGTTCTTC CATRGLAGGGEYNEQFF
TRBJ2-1 . TRBV14 . TGTGCCAGCAGCCCTGGTAGGGAGCAGTTCTTC CASSPGREQFF
TRBJ2-1 . TRBV7-6 . TGTGCCAGCAGCTTAGTTCGGGACCCCAGATACAATGAGCAGTTCTTC CASSLVRDPRYNEQFF
TRBJ1-1 . TRBV7-9 . TGTGCCAGCAGCCACAAAGGGGGTGGTACTGAAGCTTTCTTT CASSHKGGGTEAFF
TRBJ2-1 . TRBV2 TRBD2 TGTGCCAGCAGTCCAGGACTAGCGGGAGCCCCATACAATGAGCAGTTCTTC CASSPGLAGAPYNEQFF
TRBJ1-1 . TRBV6-1 . TGTGCCAGCAGTGAACGAACAGGGTACACTGAAGCTTTCTTT CASSERTGYTEAFF
TRBJ2-1 . TRBV5-1 . TGCGCCAGCAGGCTTGTCTCAGATGAGCAGTTCTTC CASRLVSDEQFF
TRBJ2-7 . TRBV6-1 . TGTGCCAGCAGTGAACCAGAATACGAGCAGTACTTC CASSEPEYEQYF
TRBJ1-1 . TRBV9 . TGTGCCAGCAGCGAAGGCGTGAGGGGAGGAGGCACTGAAGCTTTCTTT CASSEGVRGGGTEAFF
TRBJ1-1 . TRBV7-8 TRBD1 TGTGCCAGCAGCTTAGTGGCAGGGGGCTCGAACACTGAAGCTTTCTTT CASSLVAGGSNTEAFF
TRBJ2-3 . TRBV28 TRBD2 TGTGCCAGCAGCCCTGGACTAGCGGGAGGCCCAGATACGCAGTATTTT CASSPGLAGGPDTQYF
TRBJ2-7 . TRBV18 . TGTGCCAGCTCACAAGGCAGCACAGCTAAAACCCCCTACGAGCAGTACTTC CASSQGSTAKTPYEQYF
TRBJ1-1 . TRBV27 . TGTGCCAGCAGTTTAGATGGGAGGGCTAGGAACACTGAAGCTTTCTTT CASSLDGRARNTEAFF
TRBJ1-4 . TRBV25-1 . TGTGCCAGTCAGACGCAGGGGAAAGATCAGGAAAAACTGTTTTTT CASQTQGKDQEKLFF
TRBJ1-1 . TRBV14 . TGTGCCAGCAGCCTAGCCAGGGACACTGAAGCTTTCTTT CASSLARDTEAFF
TRBJ1-1 . TRBV15 . TGTGCCACCAGCAGAGATCGCCGGAACACTGAAGCTTTCTTT CATSRDRRNTEAFF
TRBJ1-1 . TRBV27 . TGTGCCAGCAGTTTATGGGCGGCGAACACTGAAGCTTTCTTT CASSLWAANTEAFF
TRBJ1-2 . TRBV5-1 . TGCGCCAGCAGCTTTACCCCGACACAGTCCAACTATGGCTACACCTTC CASSFTPTQSNYGYTF
TRBJ1-1 . TRBV7-6 . TGTGCCAGCAGCTTAGACTCCGGGGACACTGAAGCTTTCTTT CASSLDSGDTEAFF
TRBJ1-2 . TRBV28 TRBD1 TGTGCCAGCAGTTTATCAATTCAAACAGGGGGTCCTGGCTACACCTTC CASSLSIQTGGPGYTF
TRBJ1-5 . TRBV6-4 . TGTGCCAGCAGTGGGACGGTCAATCAGCCCCAGCATTTT CASSGTVNQPQHF
TRBJ2-7 . TRBV6-7 . TGTGCCAGCAGTGTGCCGGGCCCCGACCCCTACTACGAGCAGTACTTC CASSVPGPDPYYEQYF
TRBJ2-2 . TRBV11-3 . TGTGCCAGCAGCTTAGAAGCGGGCGGGGAGCTGTTTTTT CASSLEAGGELFF
TRBJ2-1 . TRBV27 TRBD1 TGTGCCAGCAGCCGGACAGGGTACAATGAGCAGTTCTTC CASSRTGYNEQFF
TRBJ1-2 . TRBV4-2 TRBD1 TGTGCCAGCAGCCAAGGTGGACAGGGGGACCACTATGGCTACACCTTC CASSQGGQGDHYGYTF
TRBJ2-2 . TRBV27 . TGTGCCAGCACCATTGGGGTCGCCGGCGGGGAGCTGTTTTTT CASTIGVAGGELFF